This TCR beta chain was found in a study of low-dose radiotherapy and immunotherapy resistance in tumors. CDR3 length equals 13 residues. In germline, CDR1 is GTSNPN, CDR2 SVGIG (reference sequence). V lost 1 base and J lost 9; bases outside the gene matches: 7. At least ten counts were recorded for this clonotype. Gene-specific TRAV and TRBV primers were used for first-strand cDNA, covering alpha and beta chains. Over roughly 20 PCR cycles, TCRs were amplified from a constant-region primer and V-primer adapter. TCRdb fed the reads into MiXCR, producing one record per CDR3 protein. The repertoire holds 75,000 to 95,000 distinct CDR3 sequences, with approximately 20% as singletons. Time point indicated: before trial treatment.

V and J are TRBV30 and TRBJ2-3, with 7 bases fitting TRBD2. The TCR was taken from a male donor with prostate cancer. Specimen: PBMCs, collected before treatment. The CDR3 bases are TGTGCCTGGAGTGATGGGTACGGGGGGACGCAGTATTTT. Translated: CAWSDGYGGTQYF.